This T cell receptor beta chain was captured by sequencing in a study of T cell changes during pregnancy in multiple sclerosis. The V end lost 0 bases, the J end lost 3 bases, and 4 bases lay between the germline ends. Per the germline V gene, CDR1 is SGHDT and CDR2 is YYEEEE. The CDR3 extends over 13 amino acids. Profiled with immunoSEQ multiplex PCR; TCRdb holds only in-frame clones, not every one. The sample yields some 31,000 clones, 91% seen once. This specimen was CD8+ T cells from peripheral blood mononuclear cells, taken in the second trimester of pregnancy. This clonotype was sampled from a female donor in good health, enrolled as a control in a pregnancy study. The chain couples TRBV5-6 to TRBJ2-1; D call uncertain. The CDR3 protein is CASSLALYNEQFF. CDR3 sequence (DNA): TGTGCCAGCAGCTTGGCCCTCTACAATGAGCAGTTCTTC.